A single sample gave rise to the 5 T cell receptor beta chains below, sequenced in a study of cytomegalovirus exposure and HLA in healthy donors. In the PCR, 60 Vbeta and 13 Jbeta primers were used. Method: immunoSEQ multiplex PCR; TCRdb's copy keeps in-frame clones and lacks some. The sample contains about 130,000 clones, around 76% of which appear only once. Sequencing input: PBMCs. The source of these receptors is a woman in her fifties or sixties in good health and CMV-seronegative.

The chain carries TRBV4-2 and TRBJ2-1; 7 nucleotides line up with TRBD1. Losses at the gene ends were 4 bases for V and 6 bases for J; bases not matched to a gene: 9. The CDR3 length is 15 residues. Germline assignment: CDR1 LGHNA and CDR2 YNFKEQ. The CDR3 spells CASSLDRERGNEQFF. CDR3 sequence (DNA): TGTGCCAGCAGCCTAGACAGGGAAAGGGGCAATGAGCAGTTCTTC.

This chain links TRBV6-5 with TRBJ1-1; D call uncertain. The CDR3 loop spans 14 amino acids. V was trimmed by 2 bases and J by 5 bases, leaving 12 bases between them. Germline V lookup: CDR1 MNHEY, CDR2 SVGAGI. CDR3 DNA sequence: TGTGCCAGCAGTTACGGCGGGCGAGGAACTGAAGCTTTCTTT. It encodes CASSYGGRGTEAFF.

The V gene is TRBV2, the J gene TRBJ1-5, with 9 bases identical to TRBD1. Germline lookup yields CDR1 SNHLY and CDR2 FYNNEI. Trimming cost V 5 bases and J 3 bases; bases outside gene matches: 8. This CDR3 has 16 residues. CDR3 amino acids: CASSPLQGAFNQPQHF. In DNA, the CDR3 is TGTGCCAGCAGTCCGTTACAGGGGGCGTTCAATCAGCCCCAGCATTTT.

The CDR3: CASRMDGKATDTQYF. Here the CDR3 DNA reads TGTGCCAGCAGAATGGACGGGAAGGCGACAGATACGCAGTATTTT. The V call is TRBV7-2, the J call TRBJ2-3, with TRBD2 as a possible D gene (5 bases). Germline V CDR1 and CDR2: SGHTA, FQGNSA. The V end was cut by 6 bases, the J end by 3 bases, with 16 bases between. This CDR3 is built from 15 residues.

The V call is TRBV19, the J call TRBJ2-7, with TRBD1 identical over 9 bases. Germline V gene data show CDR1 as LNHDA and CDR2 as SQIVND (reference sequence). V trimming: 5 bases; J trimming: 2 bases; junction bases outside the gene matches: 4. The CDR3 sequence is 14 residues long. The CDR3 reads CASSLTGGTYEQYV. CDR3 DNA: TGTGCCAGTAGTCTGACAGGGGGGACCTACGAGCAGTACGTC.